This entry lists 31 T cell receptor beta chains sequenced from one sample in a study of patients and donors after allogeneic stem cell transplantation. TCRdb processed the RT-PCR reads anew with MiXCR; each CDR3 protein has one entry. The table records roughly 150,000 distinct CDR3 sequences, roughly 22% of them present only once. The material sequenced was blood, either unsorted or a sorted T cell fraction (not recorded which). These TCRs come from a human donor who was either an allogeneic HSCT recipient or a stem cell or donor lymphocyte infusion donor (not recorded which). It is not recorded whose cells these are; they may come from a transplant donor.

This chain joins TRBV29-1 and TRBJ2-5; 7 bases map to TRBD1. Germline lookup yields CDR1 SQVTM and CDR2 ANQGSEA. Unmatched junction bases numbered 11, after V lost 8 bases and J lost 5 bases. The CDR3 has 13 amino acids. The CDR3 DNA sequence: TGCAGCCTAGTTCAGGGGGTTAAGGAGACCCAGTACTTC. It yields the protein CSLVQGVKETQYF.

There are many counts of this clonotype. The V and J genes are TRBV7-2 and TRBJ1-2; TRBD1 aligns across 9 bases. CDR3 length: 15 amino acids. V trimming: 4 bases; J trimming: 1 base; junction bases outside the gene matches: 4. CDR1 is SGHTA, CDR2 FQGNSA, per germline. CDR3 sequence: CASSSGQGRNYGYTF. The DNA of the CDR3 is TGTGCCAGCAGCTCCGGACAGGGGCGTAACTATGGCTACACCTTC.

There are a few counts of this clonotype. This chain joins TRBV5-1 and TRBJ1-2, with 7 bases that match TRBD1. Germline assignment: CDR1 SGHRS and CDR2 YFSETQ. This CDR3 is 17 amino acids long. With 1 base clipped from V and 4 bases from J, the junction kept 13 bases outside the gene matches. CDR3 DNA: TGCGCCAGCAGCTTGTTCCGGGGACAGAGAGGGATCTATGGCTACACCTTC. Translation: CASSLFRGQRGIYGYTF.

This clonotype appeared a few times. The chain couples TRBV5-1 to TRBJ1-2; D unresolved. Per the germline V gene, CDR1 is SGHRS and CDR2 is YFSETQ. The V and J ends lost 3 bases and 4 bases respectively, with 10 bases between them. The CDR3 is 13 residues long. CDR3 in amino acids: CASSSEQTYGYTF. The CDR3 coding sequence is TGCGCCAGCAGCTCGGAACAGACCTATGGCTACACCTTC.

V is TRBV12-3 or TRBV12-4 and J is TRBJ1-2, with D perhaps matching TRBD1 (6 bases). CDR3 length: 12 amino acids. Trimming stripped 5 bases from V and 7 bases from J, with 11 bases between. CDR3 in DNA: TGTGCCAGCAGTCCCGGGGGGCCTGGCTACACCTTC. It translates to CASSPGGPGYTF.

CDR3 region: CASSLKRESNEQFF. DNA of the CDR3: TGTGCCAGCAGCTTAAAGCGGGAGTCGAATGAGCAGTTCTTC. The chain combines TRBV7-9 with TRBJ2-1; TRBD2 agrees at 8 bases. Germline V gene sequence: CDR1 SEHNR, CDR2 FQNEAQ (reference sequence). J lost 7 bases, V lost 2 bases, and 4 bases had no gene match. The CDR3 loop spans 14 amino acids.

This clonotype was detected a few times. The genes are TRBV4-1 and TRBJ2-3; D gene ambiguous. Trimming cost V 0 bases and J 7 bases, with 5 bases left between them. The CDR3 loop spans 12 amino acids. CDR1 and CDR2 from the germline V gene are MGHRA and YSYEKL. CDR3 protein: CASSQEENTQYF. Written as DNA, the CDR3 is TGCGCCAGCAGCCAAGAAGAGAATACGCAGTATTTT.

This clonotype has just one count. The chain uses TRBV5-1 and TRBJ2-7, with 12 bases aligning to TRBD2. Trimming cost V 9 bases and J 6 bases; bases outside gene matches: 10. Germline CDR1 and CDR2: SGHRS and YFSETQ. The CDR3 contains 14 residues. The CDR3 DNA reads TGCGCCACTAAGACTAGCGGGAGTGTATCCGAGCAGTACTTC. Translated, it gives CATKTSGSVSEQYF.

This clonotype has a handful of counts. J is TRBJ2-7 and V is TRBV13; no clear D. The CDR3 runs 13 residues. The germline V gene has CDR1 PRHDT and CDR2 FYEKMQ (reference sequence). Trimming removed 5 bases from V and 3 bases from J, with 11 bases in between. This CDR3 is CASSPHGDYEQYF. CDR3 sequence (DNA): TGTGCCAGCAGCCCTCATGGGGACTACGAGCAGTACTTC.

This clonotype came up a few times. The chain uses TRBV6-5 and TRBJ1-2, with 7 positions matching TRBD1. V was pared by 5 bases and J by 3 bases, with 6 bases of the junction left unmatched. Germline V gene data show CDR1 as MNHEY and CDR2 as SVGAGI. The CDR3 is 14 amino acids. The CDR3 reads CASSHNTGDYGYTF. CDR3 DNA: TGTGCCAGCAGTCACAACACAGGGGACTATGGCTACACCTTC.

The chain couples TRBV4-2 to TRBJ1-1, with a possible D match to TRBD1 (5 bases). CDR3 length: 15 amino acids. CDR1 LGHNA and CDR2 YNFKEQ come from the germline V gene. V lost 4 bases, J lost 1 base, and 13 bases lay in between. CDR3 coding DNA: TGTGCCAGCAGCCCTCTGACAGAGAAGAACACTGAAGCTTTCTTT. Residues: CASSPLTEKNTEAFF.

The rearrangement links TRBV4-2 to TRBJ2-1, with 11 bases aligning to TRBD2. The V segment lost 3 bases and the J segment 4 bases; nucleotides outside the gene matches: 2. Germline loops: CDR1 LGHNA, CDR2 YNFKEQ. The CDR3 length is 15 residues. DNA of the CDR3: TGTGCCAGCAGCCATAGGACTAGCGGGTACAATGAGCAGTTCTTC. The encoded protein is CASSHRTSGYNEQFF.

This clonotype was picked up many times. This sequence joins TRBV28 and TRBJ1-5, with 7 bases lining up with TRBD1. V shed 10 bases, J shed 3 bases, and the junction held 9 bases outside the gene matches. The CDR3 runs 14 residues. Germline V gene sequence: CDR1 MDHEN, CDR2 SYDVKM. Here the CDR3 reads CAIDQGVVNQPQHF. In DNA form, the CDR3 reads TGTGCCATCGACCAGGGGGTGGTCAATCAGCCCCAGCATTTT.

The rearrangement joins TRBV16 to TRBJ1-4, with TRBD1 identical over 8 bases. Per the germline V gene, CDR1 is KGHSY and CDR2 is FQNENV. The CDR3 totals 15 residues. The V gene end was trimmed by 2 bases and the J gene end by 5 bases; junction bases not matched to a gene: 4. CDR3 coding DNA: TGTGCCAGCAGCCAACCCGGGACAGGAAATGAAAAACTGTTTTTT. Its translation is CASSQPGTGNEKLFF.

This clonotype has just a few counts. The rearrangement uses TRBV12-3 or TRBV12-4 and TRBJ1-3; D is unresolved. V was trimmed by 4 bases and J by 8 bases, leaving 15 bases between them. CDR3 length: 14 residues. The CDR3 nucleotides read TGTGCCAGCAGTTACGGTTCGCACTTAGACACCATATATTTT. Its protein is CASSYGSHLDTIYF.

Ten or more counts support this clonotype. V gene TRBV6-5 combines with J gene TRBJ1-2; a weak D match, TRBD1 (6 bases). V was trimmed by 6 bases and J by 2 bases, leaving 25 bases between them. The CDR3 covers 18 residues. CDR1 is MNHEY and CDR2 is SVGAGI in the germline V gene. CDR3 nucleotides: TGTGCCAGCAGCCCAGAGTTCGGCTTTACAGGGTACAACTATGGCTACACCTTC. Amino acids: CASSPEFGFTGYNYGYTF.

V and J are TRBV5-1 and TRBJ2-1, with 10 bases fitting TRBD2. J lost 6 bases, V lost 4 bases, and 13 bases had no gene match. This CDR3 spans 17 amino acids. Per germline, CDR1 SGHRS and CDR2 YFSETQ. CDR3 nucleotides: TGCGCCAGCAGCCACCTAGCGGGGGCCTTTCTATTCAATGAGCAGTTCTTC. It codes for CASSHLAGAFLFNEQFF.

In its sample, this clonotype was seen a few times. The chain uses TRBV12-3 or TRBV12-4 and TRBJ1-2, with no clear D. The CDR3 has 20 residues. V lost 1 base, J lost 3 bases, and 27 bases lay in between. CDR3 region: CASSLGNPMERRAGYYGYTF. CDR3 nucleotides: TGTGCCAGCAGTTTAGGGAACCCCATGGAGCGGAGGGCGGGCTACTATGGCTACACCTTC.

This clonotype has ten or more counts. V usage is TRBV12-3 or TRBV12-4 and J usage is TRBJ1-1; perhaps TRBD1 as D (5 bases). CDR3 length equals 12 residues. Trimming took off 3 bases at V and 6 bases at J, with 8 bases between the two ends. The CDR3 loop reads CASSFAGAEAFF. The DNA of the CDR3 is TGTGCCAGCAGTTTTGCGGGGGCTGAAGCTTTCTTT.

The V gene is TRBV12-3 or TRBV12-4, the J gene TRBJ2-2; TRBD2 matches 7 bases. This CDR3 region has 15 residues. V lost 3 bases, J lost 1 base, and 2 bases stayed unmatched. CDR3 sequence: CASSFGGMNTGELFF. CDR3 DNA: TGTGCCAGCAGTTTCGGGGGGATGAACACCGGGGAGCTGTTTTTT.

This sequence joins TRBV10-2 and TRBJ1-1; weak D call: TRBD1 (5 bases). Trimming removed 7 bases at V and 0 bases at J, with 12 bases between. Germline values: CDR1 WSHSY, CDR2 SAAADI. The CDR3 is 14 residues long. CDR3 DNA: TGCGCCAGCAAGACGGGACGGGTGAACACTGAAGCTTTCTTT. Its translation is CASKTGRVNTEAFF.

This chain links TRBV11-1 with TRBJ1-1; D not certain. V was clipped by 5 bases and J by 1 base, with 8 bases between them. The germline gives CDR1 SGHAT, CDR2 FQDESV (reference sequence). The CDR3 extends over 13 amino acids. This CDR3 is CASSRSWNTEAFF. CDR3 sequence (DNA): TGTGCCAGCAGCCGTAGCTGGAACACTGAAGCTTTCTTT.

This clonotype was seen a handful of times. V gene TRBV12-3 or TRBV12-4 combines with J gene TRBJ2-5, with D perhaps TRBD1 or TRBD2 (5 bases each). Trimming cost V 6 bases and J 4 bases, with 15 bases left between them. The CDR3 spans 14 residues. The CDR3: CASRPTRERETQYF. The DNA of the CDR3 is TGTGCCAGCAGACCCACCAGGGAGAGAGAGACCCAGTACTTC.

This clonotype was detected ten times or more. CDR3 residues: CATEKGSGNTIYF. The CDR3 DNA is TGTGCCACCGAGAAGGGATCTGGAAACACCATATATTTT. The J gene is TRBJ1-3, the V gene TRBV6-2 or TRBV6-3; no clear D. Per germline, CDR1 MNHEY and CDR2 SVGEGT. The CDR3 has 13 residues. V lost 10 bases, J lost 1 base, and 11 bases lay in between.

The CDR3 DNA follows: TGCGCCAGCAGCCAAGACAGGCAAACTGGGTACGAGCAGTACTTC. Its translation is CASSQDRQTGYEQYF. The chain joins TRBV4-3 to TRBJ2-7; D is unresolved. The CDR3 is made up of 15 amino acids. V shed 0 bases and J shed 4 bases, with 13 bases lying between them. CDR1 LGHNA and CDR2 YSLEER come from the germline V gene.

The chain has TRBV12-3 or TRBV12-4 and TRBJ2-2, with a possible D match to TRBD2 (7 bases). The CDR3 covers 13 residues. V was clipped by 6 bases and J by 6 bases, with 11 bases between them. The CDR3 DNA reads TGTGCCAGCAGAGAAGGGGGGGCCGGGGAGCTGTTTTTT. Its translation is CASREGGAGELFF.

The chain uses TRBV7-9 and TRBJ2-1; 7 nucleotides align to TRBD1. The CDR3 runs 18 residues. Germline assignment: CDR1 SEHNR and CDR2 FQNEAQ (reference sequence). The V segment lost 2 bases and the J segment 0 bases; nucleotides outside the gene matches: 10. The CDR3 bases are TGTGCCAGCAGCTTACCCCGGACAGGTCAAAGCTCCTACAATGAGCAGTTCTTC. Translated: CASSLPRTGQSSYNEQFF.

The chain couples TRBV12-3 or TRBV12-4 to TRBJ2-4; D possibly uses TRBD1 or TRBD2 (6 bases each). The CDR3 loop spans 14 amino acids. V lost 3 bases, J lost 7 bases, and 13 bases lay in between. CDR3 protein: CASSFWGAANIQYF. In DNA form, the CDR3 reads TGTGCCAGCAGTTTTTGGGGGGCGGCCAACATTCAGTACTTC.

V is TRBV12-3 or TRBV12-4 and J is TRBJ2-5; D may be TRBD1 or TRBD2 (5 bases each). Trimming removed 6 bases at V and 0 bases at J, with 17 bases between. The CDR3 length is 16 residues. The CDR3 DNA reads TGTGCCAGCAGCCAGGTTGGGACCGTGTACCAAGAGACCCAGTACTTC. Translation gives CASSQVGTVYQETQYF.

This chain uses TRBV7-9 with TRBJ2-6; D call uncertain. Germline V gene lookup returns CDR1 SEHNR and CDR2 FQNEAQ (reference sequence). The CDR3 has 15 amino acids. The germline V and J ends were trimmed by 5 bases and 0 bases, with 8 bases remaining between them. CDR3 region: CASSPPVSGANVLTF. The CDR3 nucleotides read TGTGCCAGCAGCCCACCGGTCTCTGGGGCCAACGTCCTGACTTTC.

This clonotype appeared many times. CDR3 sequence reads: CASRGTGASGMNTEAFF. In DNA, the CDR3 is TGCGCCAGCAGGGGGACAGGGGCTTCCGGGATGAACACTGAAGCTTTCTTT. This chain joins TRBV5-1 and TRBJ1-1; 10 nucleotides align to TRBD1. The CDR3 sequence is 17 residues long. The junction had 10 bases not matched to a gene; V was cut back by 5 bases and J by 0 bases. CDR1 and CDR2 (germline): SGHRS, YFSETQ.